This TCR beta chain was sequenced in a study of CXCR4 blockade with PD-1 therapy in pancreatic cancer. V was clipped by 9 bases and J by 2 bases; unmatched bases: 7. This CDR3 is built from 14 residues. Germline V gene data show CDR1 as MNHGY and CDR2 as SAAAGT. Here immunoSEQ multiplex PCR was the method, and the copy in TCRdb shows in-frame clones only, minus some. The table shows some 16,000 clones, with about 72% occurring only once. This receptor was taken from a human donor with pancreatic ductal adenocarcinoma. Sequencing input: tumor tissue. This chain links TRBV6-8 with TRBJ2-3; 8 bases agree with TRBD1. The CDR3 loop reads CARPDRASTDTQYF. The DNA for the CDR3 is TGTGCCAGGCCGGACAGGGCCTCCACAGATACGCAGTATTTT.